The 20 T cell receptor beta chains below come from one sample, sequenced in a study of blood T cell repertoires in COVID-19. Only in-frame clones appear in the TCRdb table, and some are missing; sequencing was by immunoSEQ multiplex PCR. The data show over 200,000 clones, with over 75% seen just once and over 3.5% held by the top ten. Sequencing was performed on PBMCs or T cells enriched from blood (not recorded which). These receptors all stem from a woman aged 25-40 years who had been exposed to COVID-19.

The gene calls are TRBV5-1 and TRBJ1-2; D remains unclear. Trimming shortened V by 5 bases and J by 9 bases, and 17 bases separated the two germline ends. This CDR3 spans 13 amino acids. Germline CDR1 is SGHRS and CDR2 is YFSETQ. CDR3 region: CASRPSVRYSYTF. For the CDR3, the DNA is TGCGCCAGCAGGCCTAGCGTAAGGTATAGCTACACCTTC.

The rearrangement uses TRBV7-2 and TRBJ2-5; 8 positions match TRBD2. The germline CDR1 and CDR2 sequences are SGHTA and FQGNSA. CDR3 length: 18 amino acids. Trimming removed 1 base from V and 0 bases from J; junction bases left unmatched: 10. CDR3 DNA sequence: TGTGCCAGCAGCTTAGGGAGCGGGAGTAACCCGTACCAAGAGACCCAGTACTTC. Protein: CASSLGSGSNPYQETQYF.

V and J are TRBV19 and TRBJ2-5; 12 bases match TRBD2. Germline V gives CDR1 LNHDA, CDR2 SQIVND (reference sequence). Unmatched junction bases numbered 16, after V lost 4 bases and J lost 4 bases. CDR3 size: 19 residues. As DNA, the CDR3 is TGTGCCAGTAGTAAGTGGGGGAGACTAGCGGGAGAGATAGGAGAGACCCAGTACTTC. This codes for CASSKWGRLAGEIGETQYF.

The chain uses TRBV5-1 and TRBJ2-7; D might be TRBD1 (5 bases). This CDR3 is 14 amino acids long. The ends were cut back, 1 base at V and 2 bases at J, with 10 bases in the middle. Germline CDR1 is SGHRS and CDR2 is YFSETQ. This CDR3 reads CASSLQGKTYEQYF. CDR3 coding DNA: TGCGCCAGCAGCTTGCAGGGAAAAACCTACGAGCAGTACTTC.

V usage is TRBV29-1 and J usage is TRBJ1-1; D is perhaps TRBD1 (6 bases). The V and J ends lost 6 bases and 0 bases respectively, with 11 bases between them. The germline V gene has CDR1 SQVTM and CDR2 ANQGSEA. CDR3 length: 13 amino acids. DNA for the CDR3: TGCAGCGTATCGGACAGCCTGAACACTGAAGCTTTCTTT. Translation: CSVSDSLNTEAFF.

As to this clone: A read error may account for a junction end that differs from germline. This chain joins TRBV7-9 and TRBJ2-1; the D gene is possibly TRBD2 (5 bases). Germline CDR1 is SEHNR and CDR2 is FQNEAQ (reference sequence). The CDR3 loop spans 12 amino acids. The CDR3 protein is CASSLGVGLSLF. CDR3 bases: TGTGCCAGCAGCTTAGGAGTCGGACTGTCGCTCTTC.

This clone was observed once. V gene TRBV11-3 combines with J gene TRBJ2-7; maybe TRBD1 (5 bases). CDR1 SGHNT and CDR2 YENEEA come from the germline V gene. Deletions cut 5 bases from V and 4 bases from J, with 15 bases between. The CDR3 spans 14 residues. CDR3 in amino acids: CASSPNGASYEQYF. The CDR3 DNA reads as TGTGCCAGCAGCCCGAATGGGGCCTCTTACGAGCAGTACTTC.

The rearrangement links TRBV18 to TRBJ2-7, with 10 nucleotides matching TRBD2. This CDR3 region has 17 residues. Germline V gives CDR1 KGHSH, CDR2 LQKENI. Trimming cost V 1 base and J 5 bases; bases outside gene matches: 11. CDR3: CASSPRASGSVTNEQYF. CDR3 sequence (DNA): TGTGCCAGCTCACCACGGGCTAGCGGGAGTGTCACCAACGAGCAGTACTTC.

V is TRBV30 and J is TRBJ2-5, with 9 bases fitting TRBD2. The CDR3 totals 17 residues. V shed 0 bases, J shed 1 base, and the junction held 9 bases outside the gene matches. Germline V CDR1 and CDR2: GTSNPN, SVGIG (reference sequence). The CDR3 nucleotides read TGTGCCTGGAGTGTACTCGGGACTAGCTCCTTCCAAGAGACCCAGTACTTC. Protein product: CAWSVLGTSSFQETQYF.

The chain has TRBV12-3 or TRBV12-4 and TRBJ1-6, with D unresolved. V gave up 7 bases and J gave up 8 bases, with 12 bases separating them. The CDR3 totals 13 residues. The DNA of the CDR3 is TGTGCCAGCACCCTGGGGAGGGATTCACCCCTCCACTTT. Residues: CASTLGRDSPLHF.

This clone was recorded once. This chain joins TRBV18 and TRBJ1-1, with D perhaps matching TRBD1 (6 bases). CDR1 and CDR2 from the germline V gene are KGHSH and LQKENI. V was trimmed by 8 bases and J by 3 bases, leaving 19 bases between them. The CDR3 is 15 amino acids. The CDR3 loop is CASATEWGLDTEAFF. CDR3 nucleotide sequence: TGTGCCAGCGCAACGGAATGGGGGCTCGACACTGAAGCTTTCTTT.

The chain couples TRBV28 to TRBJ1-2; possible D gene TRBD1, 6 bases. The V end lost 7 bases, the J end lost 2 bases, and 8 bases lay between the germline ends. This CDR3 region has 12 residues. The germline V gene encodes CDR1 MDHEN and CDR2 SYDVKM. The CDR3: CASKTGNYGYTF. DNA for the CDR3: TGTGCCAGCAAGACAGGAAACTATGGCTACACCTTC.

The chain carries TRBV1 and TRBJ1-2; TRBD1, as called in the table, went unchecked against the DNA. TRBV1 has pseudogene status. The CDR3 loop spans 16 amino acids. The CDR3 region has the DNA TGCACCAGCAGGCCTGACAGTCCCCTAGCTAACTATGGCTACACCTTC. Encoded protein: CTSRPDSPLANYGYTF.

The chain uses TRBV5-1 and TRBJ1-1; 7 bases match TRBD1. The ends lost 1 base at V and 5 bases at J; junction bases unmatched: 8. The germline V gene encodes CDR1 SGHRS and CDR2 YFSETQ. This CDR3 has 15 amino acids. CDR3 DNA: TGCGCCAGCAGCTTGACGCAGGGGGTGTGGACTGAAGCTTTCTTT. Protein sequence: CASSLTQGVWTEAFF.

The chain has TRBV5-1 and TRBJ2-1; the match to TRBD2 covers 13 bases. CDR1 and CDR2 (germline): SGHRS, YFSETQ. With 4 bases clipped from V and 9 bases from J, the junction kept 7 bases outside the gene matches. The CDR3 has 15 residues. The CDR3 nucleotides read TGCGCCAGCAGCCAAGGGACTAGCGGGATCAGTGAGCAGTTCTTC. This codes for CASSQGTSGISEQFF. The variable domain in full, with the rest retrieved from reference TRBV5-1 and TRBJ2-1, is KAGVTQTPRYLIKTRGQQVTLSCSPISGHRSVSWYQQTPGQGLQFLFEYFSETQRNKGNFPGRFSGRQFSNSRSEMNVSTLELGDSALYLCASSQGTSGISEQFFGPGTRLTVL.

The chain combines TRBV5-1 with TRBJ2-7; D might be TRBD2 (6 bases). From germline, CDR1 is SGHRS and CDR2 YFSETQ. The CDR3 has 14 residues. Trimming removed 4 bases at V and 3 bases at J, with 14 bases between. Here the CDR3 reads CASSRGVLDYEQYF. In nucleotides, the CDR3 is TGCGCCAGCAGCCGCGGGGTCTTGGACTACGAGCAGTACTTC.

There are many counts of this clone. V is TRBV6-4 and J is TRBJ2-6; D is uncertain. The V and J ends lost 3 bases and 0 bases respectively, with 6 bases between them. The CDR3 totals 15 residues. CDR1 is MRHNA, CDR2 SNTAGT, per germline. Here the CDR3 reads CASSEESSGANVLTF. The CDR3 nucleotides are TGTGCCAGCAGTGAGGAGAGCTCTGGGGCCAACGTCCTGACTTTC.

The CDR3 coding sequence is TGCGCCAGCAGAGGACAGGCAATCTATGGCTACACCTTC. It encodes CASRGQAIYGYTF. This rearrangement joins TRBV5-1 to TRBJ1-2; TRBD1 matches at 7 bases. Germline loops: CDR1 SGHRS, CDR2 YFSETQ. This CDR3 comprises 13 residues. Germline trimming cut 5 bases from V and 4 bases from J; bases unmatched to any gene: 5.

This chain links TRBV6-1 with TRBJ1-6, with D perhaps matching TRBD1 (5 bases). The CDR3 covers 14 residues. V was shortened by 1 base and J by 14 bases, with 15 bases between the two germline ends. Germline assignment: CDR1 MNHNS and CDR2 SASEGT. CDR3 protein: CASSEGLGRQTLHF. For the CDR3, the DNA is TGTGCCAGCAGTGAAGGTTTGGGTAGACAGACCCTCCACTTT.

The rearrangement uses TRBV25-1 and TRBJ2-3; D ambiguous. V lost 4 bases to trimming and J lost 2 bases, with 13 bases between them. There are 15 residues in the CDR3. Germline V gene sequence: CDR1 MGHDK, CDR2 SYGVNS. In DNA, the CDR3 is TGTGCCAGCAGTGGTCTACAGCTTCTCACAGATACGCAGTATTTT. Residues: CASSGLQLLTDTQYF.